The 25 T cell receptor beta chains presented below share a single source sample, sequenced in a study of blood T cells in healthy people across ages. The second PCR ran roughly 7 to 12 cycles with a sample-barcoded 5' primer and J-beta primers. TCRdb re-derived calls from the 5' RACE reads in MiXCR, one entry per CDR3 protein. This sample has around 1,000,000 distinct CDR3 sequences, with roughly a quarter found just once. Another study also made use of these data, one on T cells of mothers and their children.

The specimen was blood. These receptors came from a girl aged 2-10 years in good health.

The chain links TRBV7-2 to TRBJ1-4; 8 bases line up with TRBD1. Unmatched junction bases numbered 6, after V lost 4 bases and J lost 5 bases. The CDR3 covers 15 residues. Germline CDR1 and CDR2: SGHTA and FQGNSA. Written as DNA, the CDR3 is TGTGCCAGCAGCTCAGGGACAGGATTAAATGAAAAACTGTTTTTT. Translation: CASSSGTGLNEKLFF.

The chain couples TRBV12-3 or TRBV12-4 to TRBJ2-3; 11 nucleotides line up with TRBD2. The CDR3 is 14 amino acids. With V trimmed by 2 bases and J by 10 bases, 5 bases remained unmatched. The CDR3 here is CASSLIAGGDAQYF. The CDR3 DNA is TGTGCCAGCAGTTTAATAGCGGGAGGGGATGCGCAGTATTTT.

This clonotype was seen a few times. For the CDR3, the DNA is TGTGCCATCAGTTACGGGGAGGTTGGAGGGACTGAAGCTTTCTTT. Encoded protein: CAISYGEVGGTEAFF. The J gene is TRBJ1-1, the V gene TRBV10-3; no clear D gene. The CDR3 runs 15 residues. V lost 5 bases, J lost 5 bases, and 18 bases lay in between. Germline values: CDR1 ENHRY, CDR2 SYGVKD.

The chain couples TRBV19 to TRBJ2-1; no reliable D call. The CDR3 has 14 residues. The ends were cut back, 8 bases at V and 9 bases at J, with 20 bases in the middle. CDR1 LNHDA and CDR2 SQIVND come from the germline V gene (reference sequence). The chain's CDR3 is CASSPGGLNGEQFF. CDR3 in DNA: TGTGCCAGTTCCCCGGGCGGTCTTAACGGTGAGCAGTTCTTC.

This clonotype showed up just a few times. This sequence joins TRBV5-6 and TRBJ2-7; D gene unclear. Germline V gene data show CDR1 as SGHDT and CDR2 as YYEEEE. Trimming pared 7 bases from V and 2 bases from J, leaving 10 bases between. CDR3 size: 12 residues. The CDR3 protein is CASGQNTYEQYF. The CDR3 coding sequence is TGTGCCAGCGGTCAGAACACCTACGAGCAGTACTTC.

The rearrangement uses TRBV5-1 and TRBJ2-5; no clear D gene. Trimming cost V 0 bases and J 1 base, with 7 bases left between them. Germline V gene lookup returns CDR1 SGHRS and CDR2 YFSETQ. This CDR3 region has 14 residues. This chain's CDR3 is CASSLASFQETQYF. CDR3 coding DNA: TGCGCCAGCAGCTTGGCGAGTTTCCAAGAGACCCAGTACTTC.

This clonotype showed up just a few times. The chain carries TRBV7-3 and TRBJ1-2; tentatively, D is TRBD1 (6 bases). The CDR3 is 16 amino acids. Trimming shortened V by 5 bases and J by 2 bases, and 18 bases separated the two germline ends. Germline CDR1 reads SGHTA; CDR2 reads FQGTGA. Here the CDR3 reads CASSLGRGASNYGYTF. In nucleotides, the CDR3 is TGTGCCAGCAGCCTAGGTCGGGGGGCCTCGAACTATGGCTACACCTTC.

Concerning this clonotype: One end of the junction does not line up with germline, which may come from a read error. The rearrangement joins TRBV20-1 to TRBJ1-5; perhaps TRBD1 as D (5 bases). This CDR3 region has 16 residues. In germline, CDR1 is DFQATT, CDR2 SNEGSKA (reference sequence). CDR3 sequence: CNARDRWGVGNQPQHF. In nucleotides, the CDR3 is TGCAATGCTAGAGATCGGTGGGGGGTCGGCAATCAGCCCCAGCATTTT.

This clonotype was counted a few times. V usage is TRBV29-1 and J usage is TRBJ1-1, with 8 bases identical to TRBD1. V lost 5 bases and J lost 0; bases outside the gene matches: 2. This CDR3 has 13 residues. The germline gives CDR1 SQVTM, CDR2 ANQGSEA. CDR3: CSVSTGVNTEAFF. Written as DNA, the CDR3 is TGCAGCGTTTCGACAGGGGTGAACACTGAAGCTTTCTTT.

The chain is built from TRBV13 and TRBJ2-1; D tentatively fits TRBD1 or TRBD2 (6 bases each). The J call may be incorrect, as the DNA end agrees better with TRBJ2-7. Looked up from germline, CDR1 is PRHDT and CDR2 is FYEKMQ (reference sequence). The CDR3 is 17 residues long. The CDR3: CAASRAGEAPITPEQYF. The CDR3 nucleotides read TGTGCCGCCAGTAGGGCAGGGGAGGCCCCGATAACTCCCGAGCAGTACTTC.

In regard to this clonotype: An end of the junction differs from the germline gene, which may be a read error. The J gene is TRBJ2-1, the V gene TRBV12-5, with 15 bases identical to TRBD2. Germline-derived CDR1 and CDR2 are LGHNT and FRNRAP. The CDR3 is 14 amino acids. The CDR3 reads CASGPSGTSGGPTF. In DNA form, the CDR3 reads TGTGCTAGTGGCCCCTCCGGGACTAGCGGGGGGCCGACCTTC.

This clonotype was seen more than once but under ten times. This rearrangement joins TRBV20-1 to TRBJ1-5; tentatively, D is TRBD1 (5 bases). Germline V gene data show CDR1 as DFQATT and CDR2 as SNEGSKA (reference sequence). The CDR3 is made up of 12 amino acids. The V and J ends lost 5 bases and 3 bases respectively, with 8 bases between them. The CDR3 loop is CSAGAPNQPQHF. In DNA, the CDR3 is TGCAGTGCTGGGGCGCCCAATCAGCCCCAGCATTTT.

The CDR3 loop is CASSSGKEAFF. The CDR3 bases are TGTGCCAGCAGCTCGGGGAAGGAAGCTTTCTTT. The chain employs TRBV2 and TRBJ1-1; D unclear. The germline gives CDR1 SNHLY, CDR2 FYNNEI. Trimming left V 6 bases short and J 8 bases short, with 10 bases between. The CDR3 loop spans 11 amino acids. Filled out from reference TRBV2 and TRBJ1-1, the complete variable domain reads EPEVTQTPSHQVTQMGQEVILRCVPISNHLYFYWYRQILGQKVEFLVSFYNNEISEKSEIFDDQFSVERPDGSNFTLKIRSTKLEDSAMYFCASSSGKEAFFGQGTRLTVV.

The rearrangement links TRBV4-3 to TRBJ2-3, with TRBD2 matching 7 bases. V lost 4 bases and J lost 4; bases outside the gene matches: 8. Germline CDR1 and CDR2: LGHNA and YSLEER. The CDR3 consists of 15 residues. The CDR3 coding sequence is TGCGCCAGCAGCCGCGTACGGACTAGGTCAGATACGCAGTATTTT. This encodes CASSRVRTRSDTQYF.

The chain links TRBV12-3 or TRBV12-4 to TRBJ2-5; TRBD2 might be the D (5 bases). V lost 6 bases and J 5 bases, leaving 10 bases between the germline ends. The CDR3 consists of 12 residues. In DNA, the CDR3 is TGTGCCAGCAGACTTCAGCGGGAGACCCAGTACTTC. Residues: CASRLQRETQYF.

V and J are TRBV20-1 and TRBJ2-4, with 9 bases aligning to TRBD1. V was pared by 8 bases and J by 0 bases, with 11 bases of the junction left unmatched. This CDR3 region has 16 residues. CDR1 and CDR2 from the germline V gene are DFQATT and SNEGSKA (reference sequence). This CDR3 reads CSSYRDRELAKNIQYF. Here the CDR3 DNA reads TGCAGTTCATACCGGGACAGGGAACTAGCCAAAAACATTCAGTACTTC.

The chain couples TRBV12-3 or TRBV12-4 to TRBJ2-3, with 13 bases that match TRBD2. The CDR3 has 15 residues. V was pared by 6 bases and J by 6 bases, with 6 bases of the junction left unmatched. The CDR3, as DNA: TGTGCCAGCAGCCCGACTAGCGGGGGGTTGGATACGCAGTATTTT. It codes for CASSPTSGGLDTQYF.

This clonotype was detected a few times. CDR3 coding DNA: TGCGCCAGCAGCCAAGAACTAGCGGGAGCAATTCTCTACAATGAGCAGTTCTTC. Amino acid sequence: CASSQELAGAILYNEQFF. The chain employs TRBV4-1 and TRBJ2-1; 11 bases align to TRBD2. The V gene end was trimmed by 0 bases and the J gene end by 3 bases; junction bases not matched to a gene: 7. The CDR3 length is 18 residues. In germline, CDR1 is MGHRA, CDR2 YSYEKL.

This chain links TRBV29-1 with TRBJ2-5; D gene unclear. The J call is uncertain, as TRBJ2-1 better fits the DNA end. Germline V CDR1 and CDR2: SQVTM, ANQGSEA. The CDR3 has 11 residues. The CDR3 loop reads CSVGPFPEQFF. The CDR3 DNA reads as TGCAGCGTGGGCCCATTCCCTGAGCAGTTCTTC.

V gene TRBV4-1 combines with J gene TRBJ2-1, with TRBD1 identical over 8 bases. The J segment lost 3 bases and the V segment lost 7 bases, leaving 8 bases of the junction unmatched. Germline V gene data show CDR1 as MGHRA and CDR2 as YSYEKL. The CDR3 runs 15 residues. DNA of the CDR3: TGCGCCAGCATCCGTCCCGGGACAGGCTACAATGAGCAGTTCTTC. This encodes CASIRPGTGYNEQFF.

This clonotype has just a few counts. The V and J genes are TRBV10-3 and TRBJ1-2, with 8 bases fitting TRBD1. Germline assignment: CDR1 ENHRY and CDR2 SYGVKD. The V gene end was trimmed by 0 bases and the J gene end by 6 bases; junction bases not matched to a gene: 9. CDR3 length: 16 residues. CDR3 sequence (DNA): TGTGCCATCAGTGAGTCGGAGATGGACAGGGATCATGGCTACACCTTC. Residues: CAISESEMDRDHGYTF.

The CDR3 here is CASSLDGKLYGYTF. In DNA, the CDR3 is TGTGCCAGCAGCTTGGATGGGAAGCTCTATGGCTACACCTTC. The rearrangement links TRBV7-9 to TRBJ1-2; D gene uncertain. CDR1 is SEHNR and CDR2 is FQNEAQ in the germline V gene (reference sequence). CDR3 length equals 14 residues. The germline V and J ends were trimmed by 3 bases and 4 bases, with 12 bases remaining between them.

The chain is built from TRBV12-3 or TRBV12-4 and TRBJ1-5, with a possible D match to TRBD1 (5 bases). The CDR3 spans 17 residues. Trimming removed 5 bases from V and 2 bases from J, with 19 bases in between. CDR3 sequence reads: CASSPLWGRGGNQPQHF. The CDR3 region has the DNA TGTGCCAGCAGTCCCCTATGGGGTCGAGGGGGCAATCAGCCCCAGCATTTT.

As DNA, the CDR3 is TGTGCCAGCAGCCTAGCGTTCACCGGGGAGCTGTTTTTT. Protein sequence: CASSLAFTGELFF. V is TRBV9 and J is TRBJ2-2, with D perhaps matching TRBD2 (6 bases). V shed 4 bases and J shed 4 bases, with 8 bases lying between them. From germline, CDR1 is SGDLS and CDR2 YYNGEE. The CDR3 length is 13 residues.

The chain is built from TRBV29-1 and TRBJ2-3, with D unclear. This CDR3 is 11 amino acids long. The ends were cut back, 6 bases at V and 5 bases at J, with 9 bases in the middle. The germline gives CDR1 SQVTM, CDR2 ANQGSEA. The CDR3 DNA reads TGCAGCGTGTTTATTGTAGATACGCAGTATTTT. This translates into CSVFIVDTQYF.